This TCR beta chain comes out of a study of control samples from healthy donors and cancer patients. Assay: immunoSEQ multiplex PCR; the TCRdb copy retains only in-frame clones and omits some. The repertoire table contains some 180,000 clones. The CDR3 is made up of 14 amino acids. V trimming: 4 bases; J trimming: 10 bases; junction bases outside the gene matches: 5. Germline V lookup: CDR1 SGHAT, CDR2 FQNNGV. V usage is TRBV11-2 and J usage is TRBJ1-6; 9 nucleotides agree with TRBD1. The sequenced sample was blood. The receptor was derived from a woman aged 25 to 39 in good health. CDR3 nucleotide sequence: TGTGCCAGCAGCTCCGGGACAGGGCAATCACCCCTCCACTTT. The encoded protein is CASSSGTGQSPLHF.